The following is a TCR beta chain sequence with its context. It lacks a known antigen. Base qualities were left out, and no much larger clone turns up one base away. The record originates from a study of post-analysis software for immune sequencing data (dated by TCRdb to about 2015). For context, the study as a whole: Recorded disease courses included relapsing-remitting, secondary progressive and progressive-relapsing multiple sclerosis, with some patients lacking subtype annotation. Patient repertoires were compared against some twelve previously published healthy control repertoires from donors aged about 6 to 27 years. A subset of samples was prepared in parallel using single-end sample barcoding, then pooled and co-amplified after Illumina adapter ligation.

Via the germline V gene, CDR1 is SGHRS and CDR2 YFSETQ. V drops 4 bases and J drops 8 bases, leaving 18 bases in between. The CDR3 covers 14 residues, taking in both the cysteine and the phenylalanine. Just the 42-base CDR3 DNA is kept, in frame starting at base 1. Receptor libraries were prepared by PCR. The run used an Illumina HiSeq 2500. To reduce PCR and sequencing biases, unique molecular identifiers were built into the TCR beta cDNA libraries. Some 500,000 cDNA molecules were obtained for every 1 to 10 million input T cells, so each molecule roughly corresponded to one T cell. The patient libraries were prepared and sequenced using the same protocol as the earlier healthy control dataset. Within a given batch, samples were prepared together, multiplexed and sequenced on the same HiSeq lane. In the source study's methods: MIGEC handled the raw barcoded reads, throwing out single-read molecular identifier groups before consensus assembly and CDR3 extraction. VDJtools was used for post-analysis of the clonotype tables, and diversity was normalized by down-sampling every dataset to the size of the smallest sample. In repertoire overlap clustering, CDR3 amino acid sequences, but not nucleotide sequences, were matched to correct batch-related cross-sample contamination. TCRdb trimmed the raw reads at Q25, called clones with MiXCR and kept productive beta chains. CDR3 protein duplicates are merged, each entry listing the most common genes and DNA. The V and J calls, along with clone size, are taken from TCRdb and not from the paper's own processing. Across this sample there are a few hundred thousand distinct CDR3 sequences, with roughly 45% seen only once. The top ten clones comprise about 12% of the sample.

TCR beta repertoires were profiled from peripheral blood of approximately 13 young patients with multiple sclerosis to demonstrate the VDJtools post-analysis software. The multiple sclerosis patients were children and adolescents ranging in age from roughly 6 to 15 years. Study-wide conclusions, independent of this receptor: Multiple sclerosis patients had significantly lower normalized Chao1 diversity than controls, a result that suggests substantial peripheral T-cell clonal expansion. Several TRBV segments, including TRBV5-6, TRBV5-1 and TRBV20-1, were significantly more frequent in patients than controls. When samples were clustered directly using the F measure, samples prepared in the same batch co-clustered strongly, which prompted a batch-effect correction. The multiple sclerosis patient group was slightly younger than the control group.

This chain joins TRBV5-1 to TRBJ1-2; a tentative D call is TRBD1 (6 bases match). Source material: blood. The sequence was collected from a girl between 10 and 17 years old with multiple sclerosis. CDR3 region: CASSETYRAQGYTF. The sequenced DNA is TGCGCCAGCAGCGAGACCTACAGGGCGCAGGGCTACACCTTC. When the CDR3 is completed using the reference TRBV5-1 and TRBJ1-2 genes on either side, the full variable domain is KAGVTQTPRYLIKTRGQQVTLSCSPISGHRSVSWYQQTPGQGLQFLFEYFSETQRNKGNFPGRFSGRQFSNSRSEMNVSTLELGDSALYLCASSETYRAQGYTFGSGTRLTVV.